This TCR beta chain derives from a study of T-cell reconstitution after alpha-beta-depleted transplantation in children. Whole-study findings and limits: Several hundred expanded graft clones reportedly supplied alpha-beta T cells about two months after transplant.

This clonotype appeared many times. The target antigen is unknown. The CDR3 consists of 15 residues. V lost 4 bases, J lost 3 bases, and 4 bases stayed unmatched. Germline CDR1 and CDR2: MDHEN and SYDVKM. It was with unique molecular identifiers that the TCRbeta library was prepared. TCRdb fed the PCR reads into MiXCR, producing one record per CDR3 protein. This sample has around 240,000 distinct CDR3 sequences, with 6.5% to 10% found just once. This chain uses TRBV28 with TRBJ2-3; TRBD1 matches 10 bases. This clonotype was obtained from a male patient aged 10-17 years who had a stem cell transplant for acute lymphoblastic leukemia, so the T cells may come from the graft donor. Material: PBMCs, mostly from graft donor cells, obtained 180 days after TCRalphabeta/CD19-depleted stem cell transplant. CDR3 sequence: CASSSLDRGTDTQYF. As DNA, the CDR3 is TGTGCCAGCAGTTCCCTGGACAGGGGGACAGATACGCAGTATTTT.